The entry that follows covers one T cell receptor beta chain sequence. Its antigen has not been determined. Base qualities are missing; no much larger clone stands one base away. This entry comes from a study of T cell responses to AZD1222 COVID-19 vaccine (dated by TCRdb to the early 2020s). A note on the overall study: AZD1222 recipients given second doses at about 4 weeks or at about 12 weeks were pooled, since spike-specific TCR depth and breadth were not found to differ between the two schedules. A total of just over 230 trial participants underwent TCR sequencing, of whom some 200 had received two doses of AZD1222 and 26 had received two doses of the MenACWY control vaccine. Trial participants were enrolled by age into subgroups of 18-55, 56-69 and 70-plus years, and roughly 150, 30 and 60 TCR-sequenced participants, respectively, were included in these subgroups. What the authors observed across the whole study: Only 5 to 7 AZD1222 recipients were SARS-CoV-2 seropositive at baseline, limiting conclusions about previously exposed vaccinees. Epitopes outside the regions mutated in the B.1.351 and B.1.1.7 variants were reportedly recognized by nearly half of the unique spike-specific TCRs. Vaccine-associated CD4 TCRs spanned the whole spike protein, with dominant responses in regions 160-218 and 743-854. After two AZD1222 doses, both the breadth and the depth of spike-specific TCRs were significantly higher than at day 0 and than in MenACWY recipients. Because no samples from the day 14 peak response were available, repertoires could be characterized only after the peak T cell response. Participants were mostly white British, with more females than males. The authors suggested clonal diversity may have been underestimated. In the small 56-69-year group, the increase in depth fell short of significance, most likely because of low power.

The time point label of this sample denotes: baseline before first vaccination. Samples from vaccinated people were obtained from the UK trials COV001 and COV002, which included a single-blind randomized controlled phase 2/3 trial of AZD1222 (ChAdOx1 nCoV-19) in healthy adults. For TCRbeta chain sequencing, PBMC samples from trial participants were taken at day 0 and at day 28 after the second dose. CDR1 MGHRA and CDR2 YSYEKL were looked up in the germline V gene. Trimming costs V 0 bases and J 8 bases, and their ends lie 8 bases apart. From cysteine to phenylalanine, the CDR3 is 14 amino acids long. The sequence is cut down to CDR3 DNA, 42 bases in frame from base 1. The CDR3 regions of human TCRbeta chains were subjected to immunosequencing. The study's processing was this. TCRs in the repertoires were matched against a reference library of SARS-CoV-2-specific TCRs that had been generated with the MIRA antigen-specificity platform. Breadth was defined as the fraction of unique TCRs that were SARS-CoV-2-associated. Depth was defined as the fraction of total T cells that were SARS-CoV-2-associated. Using the MIRA data, each spike-specific TCR was assigned both to the spike region to which the TCR was reactive and to a CD4 or CD8 class. Log10-transformed breadth and depth values were compared by one-way ANOVA with Sidak's multiple comparisons tests. The table was pulled from immuneACCESS by TCRdb, which kept in-frame rearrangements only. Such tables lose some clones; where checked, under half of the loss comes from unresolved V genes, and the rest has no known cause. The D gene and trimming were derived from the DNA, and the V and J assignments and clone size from that table. In all, the sample holds some 47,000 clones, and 83% of those were seen once. The ten biggest clones cover approximately 52% of the sample.

In this chain, TRBV4-1 is recombined with TRBJ1-6, with the D gene uncertain. The sequence was collected from an adult in good health. This material consisted of peripheral blood, taken on day 0 of AZD1222 vaccination. This receptor carries the CDR3 CASSQEAGYSPLHF. The base sequence is TGCGCCAGCAGCCAAGAGGCGGGTTATTCACCCCTCCACTTT.